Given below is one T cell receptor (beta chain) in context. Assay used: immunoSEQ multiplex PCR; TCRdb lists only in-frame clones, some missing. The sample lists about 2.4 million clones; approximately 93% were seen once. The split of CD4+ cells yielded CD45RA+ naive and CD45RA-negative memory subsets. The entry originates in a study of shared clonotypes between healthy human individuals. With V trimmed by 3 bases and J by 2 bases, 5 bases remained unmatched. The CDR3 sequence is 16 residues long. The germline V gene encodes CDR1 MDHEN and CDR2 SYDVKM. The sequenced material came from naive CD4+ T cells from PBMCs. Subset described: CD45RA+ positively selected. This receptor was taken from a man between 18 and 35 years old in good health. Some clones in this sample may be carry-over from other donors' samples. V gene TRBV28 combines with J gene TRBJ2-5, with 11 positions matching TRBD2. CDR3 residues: CASSLGGLAAQETQYF. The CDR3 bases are TGTGCCAGCAGTTTGGGGGGACTAGCGGCTCAAGAGACCCAGTACTTC.